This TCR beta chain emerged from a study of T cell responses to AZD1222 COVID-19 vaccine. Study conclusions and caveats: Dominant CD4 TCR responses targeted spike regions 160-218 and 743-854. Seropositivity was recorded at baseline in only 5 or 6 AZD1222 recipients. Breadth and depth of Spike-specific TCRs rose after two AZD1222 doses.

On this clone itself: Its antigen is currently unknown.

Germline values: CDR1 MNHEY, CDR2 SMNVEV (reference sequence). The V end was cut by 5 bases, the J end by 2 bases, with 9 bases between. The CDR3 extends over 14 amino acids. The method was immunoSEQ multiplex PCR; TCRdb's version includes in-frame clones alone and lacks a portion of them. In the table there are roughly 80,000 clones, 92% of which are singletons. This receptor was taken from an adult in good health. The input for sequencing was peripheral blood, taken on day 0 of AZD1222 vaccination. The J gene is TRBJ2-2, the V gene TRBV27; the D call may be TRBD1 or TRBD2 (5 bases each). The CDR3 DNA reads TGTGCCAGCAGTCGGGACGGAAACACCGGGGAGCTGTTTTTT. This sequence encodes CASSRDGNTGELFF.